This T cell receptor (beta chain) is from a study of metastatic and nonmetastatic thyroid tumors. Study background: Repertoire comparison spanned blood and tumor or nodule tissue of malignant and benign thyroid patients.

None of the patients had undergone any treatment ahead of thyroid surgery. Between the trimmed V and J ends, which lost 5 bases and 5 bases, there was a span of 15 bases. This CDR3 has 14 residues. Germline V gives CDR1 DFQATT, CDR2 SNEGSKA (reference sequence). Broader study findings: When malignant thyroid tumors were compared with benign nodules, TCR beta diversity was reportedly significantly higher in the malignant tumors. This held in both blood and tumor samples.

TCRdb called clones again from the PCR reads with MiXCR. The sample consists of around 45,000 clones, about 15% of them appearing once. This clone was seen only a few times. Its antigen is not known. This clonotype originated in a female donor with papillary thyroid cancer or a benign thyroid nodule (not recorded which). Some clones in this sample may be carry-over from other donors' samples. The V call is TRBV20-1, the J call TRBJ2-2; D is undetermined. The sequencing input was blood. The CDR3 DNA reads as TGCAGTGCTCTCAAAGGGCTGGGTACCGGGGAGCTGTTTTTT. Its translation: CSALKGLGTGELFF.